Shown below are 4 T cell receptor beta chains from a single sample sequenced in a study of CD8+CD57+ T cells in acquired aplastic anemia listed by TCRdb under 2018. The listed sequencing device is Illumina HiSeq 2000. Genomic DNA was used as template for profiling of TCR beta VDJ combinations and CDR3 sequences. TCRdb reworked the public reads: Q25 trimming with fastp, MiXCR clone assembly, productive beta chains retained. Rows merge per CDR3 protein into single entries with the most common DNA and genes. The sample data list approximately 150,000 distinct CDR3 sequences, and roughly half of these were observed just once. Together, the top ten hold 3.2% of the sample. Flow cytometry had shown CD8+CD57+ cell expansion in the patients selected for sequencing. The sample consisted of sorted CD4+, CD8+, or CD8+CD57+ T cells (not recorded which) from PBMCs. The receptors derive from a human donor with aplastic anemia.

The genes are TRBV24-1 and TRBJ2-1; D gene unclear. The CDR3 is 13 amino acids. The ends were cut back, 4 bases at V and 9 bases at J, with 12 bases in the middle. Germline assignment: CDR1 KGHDR and CDR2 SFDVKD. CDR3 sequence: CATSDLKGFEQFF. CDR3 DNA: TGTGCCACCAGTGACCTAAAGGGCTTTGAGCAGTTCTTC.

This chain uses TRBV29-1 with TRBJ2-3; 9 nucleotides line up with TRBD1. Germline-derived CDR1 and CDR2 are SQVTM and ANQGSEA. This CDR3 comprises 16 residues. The V and J ends lost 3 bases and 3 bases, in that order; junction bases with no gene match: 10. CDR3 DNA: TGCAGCGTTGAGAGGGGGACAGGGTTTGTGACAGATACGCAGTATTTT. Protein product: CSVERGTGFVTDTQYF.

V gene TRBV7-2 combines with J gene TRBJ1-2; 7 bases fit TRBD1. Germline CDR1 is SGHTA and CDR2 is FQGNSA. CDR3 length: 14 residues. J lost 5 bases, V lost 5 bases, and 8 bases had no gene match. CDR3 sequence (DNA): TGTGCCAGCAGCCCTACAGGGGAGAAGTATGGCTACACCTTC. Translating gives CASSPTGEKYGYTF.

The chain couples TRBV7-2 to TRBJ2-7, with 9 nucleotides matching TRBD1. CDR1 is SGHTA and CDR2 is FQGNSA in the germline V gene. CDR3 length: 19 residues. V was clipped by 5 bases and J by 6 bases; unmatched bases: 23. For the CDR3, the DNA is TGTGCCAGCAGCCAAGGGCCCCAGCCGCCGGGACAGGGTCGACCCGAGCAGTACTTC. Translating gives CASSQGPQPPGQGRPEQYF.